A selection of T cell receptor beta chains follows, all from one sample in a study of CD8 T cells in ankylosing spondylitis. TCRdb reanalysed the 5' RACE reads using MiXCR and keeps one entry per CDR3 protein. The sample lists under 300,000 distinct CDR3 sequences; about 11% were seen once. Source material: blood, either unsorted or a sorted T cell fraction (not recorded which). The receptors here all came from a male donor with ankylosing spondylitis or in good health (not recorded which). CDR3s include the opening cysteine and the closing phenylalanine or tryptophan. The order of the fields is J gene, CDR3 length, V gene, CDR3 protein.

j_call: TRBJ2-3
cdr3_length: 14
v_call: TRBV2
cdr3_aa: CASSAGRRSDTQYF

j_call: TRBJ2-7
cdr3_length: 12
v_call: TRBV20-1
cdr3_aa: CSARSREYEQYF

j_call: TRBJ2-4
cdr3_length: 16
v_call: TRBV6-5
cdr3_aa: CASSSPGTLAKNIQYF

j_call: TRBJ1-5
cdr3_length: 17
v_call: TRBV4-1
cdr3_aa: CASSQEGGQAPNQPQHF

j_call: TRBJ2-7
cdr3_length: 16
v_call: TRBV6-8
cdr3_aa: CASSPSYVRGPYEQYF

j_call: TRBJ1-1
cdr3_length: 14
v_call: TRBV2
cdr3_aa: CASSEDRQPTEAFF

j_call: TRBJ2-1
cdr3_length: 13
v_call: TRBV6-4
cdr3_aa: CASRRENGNEQFF

j_call: TRBJ2-3
cdr3_length: 16
v_call: TRBV7-9
cdr3_aa: CASSPASGPYGDTQYF

j_call: TRBJ1-5
cdr3_length: 15
v_call: TRBV30
cdr3_aa: CAWRPTGGRDQPQHF

j_call: TRBJ2-2
cdr3_length: 17
v_call: TRBV20-1
cdr3_aa: CSAPSGGRGPYTGELFF

j_call: TRBJ1-2
cdr3_length: 14
v_call: TRBV5-1
cdr3_aa: CASSPGQGANGYTF